Here is one TCR beta chain with its context. The antigen remains unidentified. It was roughly 190 ng DNA, about 30,000 T cell genomes, that sorted-subset replicate PCRs used. Clones were read by immunoSEQ multiplex PCR, and TCRdb kept only the in-frame ones, dropping some. This table has some 2,000,000 clones, around 95% appearing once. This sample is drawn from a study of shared clonotypes between healthy human individuals. Study-wide results and limits: Limitation of the genetic and exposure-history diversity represented came from the few donors.

This CDR3 has 14 residues. The germline V gene encodes CDR1 GTSNPN and CDR2 SVGIG (reference sequence). V was shortened by 0 bases and J by 1 base, with 9 bases between the two germline ends. The clonotype was recovered from a man between 18 and 29 years old in good health. Material for sequencing was naive CD4+ T cells sorted from blood. Noted subset: CD45RA+ positively selected. This chain joins TRBV30 and TRBJ1-1, with no clear D. The CDR3 is CAWSVRRANTEAFF. The CDR3 region has the DNA TGTGCCTGGAGTGTACGCCGGGCGAACACTGAAGCTTTCTTT.